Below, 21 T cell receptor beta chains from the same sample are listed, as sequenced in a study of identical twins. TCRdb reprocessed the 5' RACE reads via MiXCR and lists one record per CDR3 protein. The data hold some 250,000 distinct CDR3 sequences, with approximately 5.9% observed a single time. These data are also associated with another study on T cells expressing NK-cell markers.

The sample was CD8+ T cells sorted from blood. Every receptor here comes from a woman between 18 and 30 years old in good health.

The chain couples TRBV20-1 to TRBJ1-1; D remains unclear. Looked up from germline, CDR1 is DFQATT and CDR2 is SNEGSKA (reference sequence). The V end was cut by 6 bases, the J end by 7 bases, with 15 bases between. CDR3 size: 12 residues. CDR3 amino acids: CSAIHGGNEAFF. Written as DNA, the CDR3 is TGCAGTGCGATACACGGCGGCAATGAAGCTTTCTTT.

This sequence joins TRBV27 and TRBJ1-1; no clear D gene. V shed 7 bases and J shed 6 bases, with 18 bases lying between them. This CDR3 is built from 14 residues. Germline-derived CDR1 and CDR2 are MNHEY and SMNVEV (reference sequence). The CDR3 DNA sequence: TGTGCCAGCAAACTCCGGGCTCCAAGGCCTGAAGCTTTCTTT. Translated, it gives CASKLRAPRPEAFF.

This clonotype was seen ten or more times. CDR3 in amino acids: CASSSTATGKETQYF. The CDR3 DNA follows: TGTGCCAGCAGCTCGACGGCCACAGGAAAAGAGACCCAGTACTTC. The chain couples TRBV7-9 to TRBJ2-5, with D perhaps matching TRBD1 (5 bases). CDR1 SEHNR and CDR2 FQNEAQ come from the germline V gene (reference sequence). V was cut by 4 bases and J by 3 bases, with 15 bases left in between. The CDR3 runs 15 residues.

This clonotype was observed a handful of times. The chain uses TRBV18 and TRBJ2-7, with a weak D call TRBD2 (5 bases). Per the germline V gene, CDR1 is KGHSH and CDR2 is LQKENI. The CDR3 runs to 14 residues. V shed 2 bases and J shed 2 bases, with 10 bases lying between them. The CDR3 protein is CASSPTAGAYEQYF. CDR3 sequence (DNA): TGTGCCAGCTCACCAACAGCCGGGGCCTACGAGCAGTACTTC.

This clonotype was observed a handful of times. CDR3 loop: CASSGGDSAEGDEKLFF. CDR3 sequence (DNA): TGTGCCAGCAGCGGAGGGGACAGCGCGGAGGGGGATGAAAAACTGTTTTTT. The chain combines TRBV9 with TRBJ1-4, with 7 bases that match TRBD1. The CDR3 contains 17 residues. The trim removed 3 bases at V and 6 bases at J, leaving 14 bases unmatched. Per the germline V gene, CDR1 is SGDLS and CDR2 is YYNGEE.

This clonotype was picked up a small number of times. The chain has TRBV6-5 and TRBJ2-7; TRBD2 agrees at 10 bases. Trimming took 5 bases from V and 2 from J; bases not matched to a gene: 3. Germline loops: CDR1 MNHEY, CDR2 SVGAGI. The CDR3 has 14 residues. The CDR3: CASSTGLAAYEQYF. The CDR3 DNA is TGTGCCAGCAGTACTGGACTAGCGGCCTACGAGCAGTACTTC.

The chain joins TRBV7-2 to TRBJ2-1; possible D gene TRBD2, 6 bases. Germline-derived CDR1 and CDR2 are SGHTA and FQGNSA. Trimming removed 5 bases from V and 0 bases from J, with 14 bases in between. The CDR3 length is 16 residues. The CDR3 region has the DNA TGTACCAGCAGCCACGTAGCGGCTAGCTCCTACAATGAGCAGTTCTTC. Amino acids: CTSSHVAASSYNEQFF.

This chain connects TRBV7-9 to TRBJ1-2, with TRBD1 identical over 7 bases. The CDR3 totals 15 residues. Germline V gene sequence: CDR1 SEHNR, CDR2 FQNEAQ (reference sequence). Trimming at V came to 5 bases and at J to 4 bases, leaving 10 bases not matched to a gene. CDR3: CASSAARGALYGYTF. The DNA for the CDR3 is TGTGCCAGCAGCGCAGCCAGGGGGGCCCTCTATGGCTACACCTTC.

CDR3 sequence (DNA): TGTGCCAGTAGTATAGGAGAGGACAGGGAGGACACTGAAGCTTTCTTT. This translates into CASSIGEDREDTEAFF. The gene calls are TRBV19 and TRBJ1-1; 8 nucleotides match TRBD1. The ends lost 1 base at V and 3 bases at J; junction bases unmatched: 7. In germline, CDR1 is LNHDA, CDR2 SQIVND (reference sequence). The length of the CDR3 is 16 residues.

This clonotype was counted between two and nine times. The CDR3 DNA reads as TGCAGTGCTAGAGGAAACGGGGGGGCGACCGAGCAGTACTTC. It specifies CSARGNGGATEQYF. The gene calls are TRBV20-1 and TRBJ2-7, with 8 positions matching TRBD2. The CDR3 length is 14 residues. Germline-derived CDR1 and CDR2 are DFQATT and SNEGSKA (reference sequence). V was pared by 1 base and J by 6 bases, with 8 bases of the junction left unmatched.

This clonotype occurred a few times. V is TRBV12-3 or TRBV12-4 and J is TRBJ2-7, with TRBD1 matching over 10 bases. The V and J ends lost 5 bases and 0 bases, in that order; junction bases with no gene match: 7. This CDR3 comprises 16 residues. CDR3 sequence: CASSPTGTGASYEQYF. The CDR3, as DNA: TGTGCCAGCAGTCCAACCGGGACAGGGGCCTCCTACGAGCAGTACTTC.

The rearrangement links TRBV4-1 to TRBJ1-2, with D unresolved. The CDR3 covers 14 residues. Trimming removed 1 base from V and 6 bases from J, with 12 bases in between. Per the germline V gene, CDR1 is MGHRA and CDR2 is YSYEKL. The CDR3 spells CASSQVWQADGYTF. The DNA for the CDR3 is TGCGCCAGCAGCCAAGTTTGGCAGGCGGATGGCTACACCTTC.

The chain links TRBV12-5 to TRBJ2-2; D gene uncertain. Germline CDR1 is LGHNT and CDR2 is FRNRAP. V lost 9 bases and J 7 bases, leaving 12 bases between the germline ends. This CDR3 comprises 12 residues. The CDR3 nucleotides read TGTGCTAGCTCGGACGGCTACGGGGAGCTGTTTTTT. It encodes CASSDGYGELFF.

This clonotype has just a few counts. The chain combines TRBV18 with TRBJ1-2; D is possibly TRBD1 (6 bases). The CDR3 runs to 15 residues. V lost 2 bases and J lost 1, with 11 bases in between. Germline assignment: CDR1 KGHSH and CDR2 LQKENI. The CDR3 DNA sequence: TGTGCCAGCTCACCAAGGACAGACGATAACTATGGCTACACCTTC. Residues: CASSPRTDDNYGYTF.

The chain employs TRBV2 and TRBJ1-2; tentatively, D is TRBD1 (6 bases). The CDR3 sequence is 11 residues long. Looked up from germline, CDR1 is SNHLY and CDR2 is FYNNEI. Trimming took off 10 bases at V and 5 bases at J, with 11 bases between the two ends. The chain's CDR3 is CATKRGYGYTF. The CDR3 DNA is TGTGCCACCAAGAGGGGGTATGGCTACACCTTC.

CDR3 sequence: CASSFVKNTEAFF. The CDR3, as DNA: TGTGCCAGCAGTTTTGTCAAAAACACTGAAGCTTTCTTT. The chain carries TRBV12-3 or TRBV12-4 and TRBJ1-1; D is ambiguous. The CDR3 sequence is 13 residues long. V was cut by 3 bases and J by 2 bases, with 7 bases left in between.

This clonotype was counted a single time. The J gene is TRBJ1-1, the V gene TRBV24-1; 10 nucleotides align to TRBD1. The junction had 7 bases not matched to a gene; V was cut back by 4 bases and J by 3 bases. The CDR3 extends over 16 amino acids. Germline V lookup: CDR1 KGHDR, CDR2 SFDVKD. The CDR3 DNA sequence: TGTGCCACCAGTGAGAGGACAGGGGGATTTTACACTGAAGCTTTCTTT. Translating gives CATSERTGGFYTEAFF.

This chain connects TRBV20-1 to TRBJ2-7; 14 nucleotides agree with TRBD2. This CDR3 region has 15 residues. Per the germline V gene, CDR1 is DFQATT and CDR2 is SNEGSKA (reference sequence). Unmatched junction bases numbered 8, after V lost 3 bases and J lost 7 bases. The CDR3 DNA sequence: TGCAGTGCTAGCCCCACGGGACTAGCGGGGGAAGAGCAGTACTTC. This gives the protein CSASPTGLAGEEQYF.

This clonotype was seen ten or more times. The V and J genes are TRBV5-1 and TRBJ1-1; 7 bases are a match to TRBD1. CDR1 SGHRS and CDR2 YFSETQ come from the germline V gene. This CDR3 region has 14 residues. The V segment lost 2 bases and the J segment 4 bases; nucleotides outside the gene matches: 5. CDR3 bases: TGCGCCAGCAGCTTTGAGGGGGCAGTCACTGAAGCTTTCTTT. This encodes CASSFEGAVTEAFF. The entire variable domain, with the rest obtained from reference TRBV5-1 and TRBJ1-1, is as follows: KAGVTQTPRYLIKTRGQQVTLSCSPISGHRSVSWYQQTPGQGLQFLFEYFSETQRNKGNFPGRFSGRQFSNSRSEMNVSTLELGDSALYLCASSFEGAVTEAFFGQGTRLTVV.

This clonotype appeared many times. CDR3 DNA: TGCAGTGCTAGAGATGGCGGGACTGGAGAGTTCTTC. This gives the protein CSARDGGTGEFF. This chain connects TRBV20-1 to TRBJ2-1, with D perhaps matching TRBD2 (6 bases). Germline CDR1 is DFQATT and CDR2 is SNEGSKA (reference sequence). V was clipped by 0 bases and J by 14 bases, with 14 bases between them. The CDR3 spans 12 residues.

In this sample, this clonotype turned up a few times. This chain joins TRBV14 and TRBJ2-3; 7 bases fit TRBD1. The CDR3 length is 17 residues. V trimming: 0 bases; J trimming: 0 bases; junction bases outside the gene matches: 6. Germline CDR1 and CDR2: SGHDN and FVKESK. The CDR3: CASSQDRDRISTDTQYF. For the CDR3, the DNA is TGTGCCAGCAGCCAAGATCGGGACAGAATTAGCACAGATACGCAGTATTTT.